These 10 T cell receptor beta chains originate from one sample sequenced in a study of shared clonotypes between healthy human individuals. Clones were read by immunoSEQ multiplex PCR, and TCRdb kept only the in-frame ones, dropping some. The sample comprises 2 million to 2.5 million clones, around 93% of which are singletons, and more than 0.35% rests with the top ten. The sequencing sample was made of naive CD4+ T cells from PBMCs. Sample subset: CD45RA+ positively selected. These receptor sequences come from a man younger than 35 in good health. Some clones in this sample may be carry-over from other donors' samples.

Concerning this clone itself: The sample carries other DNA sequences with the same CDR3. This chain uses TRBV2 with TRBJ2-5, with D possibly TRBD2 on 6 matching bases. Trimming removed 6 bases from V and 4 bases from J, with 6 bases in between. The CDR3 covers 11 residues. Germline loops: CDR1 SNHLY, CDR2 FYNNEI. CDR3 protein: CASRRGETQYF. The CDR3 coding sequence is TGTGCCAGCAGGCGGGGAGAGACCCAGTACTTC.

This chain links TRBV5-4 with TRBJ1-2; TRBD1 matches at 9 bases. After removal of 4 bases from V and 8 bases from J, the junction contained 9 bases not matched to a gene. There are 14 residues in the CDR3. CDR1 and CDR2 (germline): SGHNT, YYREEE (reference sequence). For the CDR3, the DNA is TGTGCCAGCAGCACCAACAGGGGGCAGGAAGGCTACACCTTC. This sequence encodes CASSTNRGQEGYTF.

CDR3 bases: TGTGCCAGTAGTGTAGGCGGCGGTCGCTACAATGAGCAGTTCTTC. Residues: CASSVGGGRYNEQFF. The gene calls are TRBV19 and TRBJ2-1; D not certain. Germline CDR1 and CDR2: LNHDA and SQIVND (reference sequence). Trimming left V 5 bases short and J 3 bases short, with 14 bases between. The CDR3 length is 15 residues.

This chain connects TRBV7-2 to TRBJ1-5, with a tentative D call TRBD1 (5 bases). Per the germline V gene, CDR1 is SGHTA and CDR2 is FQGNSA. This CDR3 has 14 residues. V lost 5 bases, J lost 7 bases, and 15 bases lay in between. The CDR3 is CASSPVGGWQPQHF. DNA of the CDR3: TGTGCCAGCAGCCCGGTCGGGGGTTGGCAGCCCCAGCATTTT.

Remarks on this clone: This same CDR3 is encoded by further DNA sequences in the sample. The V gene is TRBV28, the J gene TRBJ1-4, with 10 nucleotides matching TRBD1. Germline values: CDR1 MDHEN, CDR2 SYDVKM. CDR3 size: 15 residues. The junction had 4 bases not matched to a gene; V was cut back by 4 bases and J by 5 bases. The CDR3 nucleotides are TGTGCCAGCAGTTCCCCGGGACAGGGGAATGAAAAACTGTTTTTT. It codes for CASSSPGQGNEKLFF.

The genes are TRBV7-2 and TRBJ2-7, with D perhaps TRBD1 (5 bases). V was trimmed by 5 bases and J by 6 bases, leaving 17 bases between them. The germline CDR1 and CDR2 sequences are SGHTA and FQGNSA. This CDR3 region has 14 residues. The CDR3 nucleotides are TGTGCCAGCAGCAGGACATCCCGGCTAAGCGAGCAGTACTTC. Amino acids: CASSRTSRLSEQYF.

The V gene is TRBV28, the J gene TRBJ1-2, with D maybe TRBD1 (5 bases). Trimming removed 8 bases from V and 3 bases from J, with 16 bases in between. This CDR3 spans 14 amino acids. CDR1 and CDR2 (germline): MDHEN, SYDVKM. CDR3 sequence: CASPPPDNHYGYTF. The CDR3 DNA reads TGTGCCAGCCCCCCACCGGACAACCACTATGGCTACACCTTC.

V is TRBV2 and J is TRBJ1-1; no firm D call. This CDR3 is built from 13 residues. CDR1 and CDR2 from the germline V gene are SNHLY and FYNNEI. V gave up 7 bases and J gave up 0 bases, with 9 bases separating them. In DNA, the CDR3 is TGTGCCAGCATCAGACACTTGAACACTGAAGCTTTCTTT. Translated: CASIRHLNTEAFF.

The rearrangement joins TRBV4-3 to TRBJ2-2; D is undetermined. The CDR3 spans 16 residues. Trimming pared 0 bases from V and 2 bases from J, leaving 10 bases between. Germline V CDR1 and CDR2: LGHNA, YSLEER. This chain's CDR3 is CASSQDGRFNTGELFF. The DNA for the CDR3 is TGCGCCAGCAGCCAAGACGGGCGGTTCAACACCGGGGAGCTGTTTTTT.

The chain carries TRBV6-5 and TRBJ2-3, with 7 bases matching TRBD2. This CDR3 is built from 15 residues. CDR1 is MNHEY, CDR2 SVGAGI, per germline. J was trimmed by 3 bases and V by 2 bases; bases with no gene match: 5. The CDR3 DNA sequence: TGTGCCAGCAGTTACAAAGGACTAGGGACAGATACGCAGTATTTT. Translation gives CASSYKGLGTDTQYF.